The entry below describes one T cell receptor beta chain. As originally analysed: From reference gene primer amplification, estimates of nucleated cell counts were derived. This table comes from immunoSEQ multiplex PCR, and its TCRdb copy is limited to in-frame clones, with some not included. That table furnishes V, J and clone size, whereas the DNA furnished D and trimming. This sample has around 250,000 clones, with 89% found just once. This entry belongs to a study of blood T cell repertoires in COVID-19. Study at large: The study drew acute and convalescent COVID-19 samples from the United States, Italy and Spain. T cells, B-cell-depleted T cells, or PBMCs supplied cDNA or gDNA.

This CDR3 has 13 amino acids. The germline V and J ends were trimmed by 6 bases and 4 bases, with 12 bases remaining between them. In germline, CDR1 is SNHLY, CDR2 FYNNEI. The gene calls are TRBV2 and TRBJ1-2; D is undetermined. This receptor was taken from a woman aged 40 to 50 who had recovered from COVID-19. The sample taken for sequencing was peripheral blood. CDR3 residues: CASSTTDFYGYTF. The CDR3 nucleotides read TGTGCCAGCAGCACGACGGACTTCTATGGCTACACCTTC.